This T cell receptor (beta chain) came from a study of blood T cells in healthy people across ages. As for the study in general: Through template switching, about one barcoded beta molecule was captured per two T cells, as measured in model experiments.

A second PCR, run for about 7 to 12 cycles, used a sample-barcoded 5' primer plus a J-beta primer mix. Each cDNA molecule, via a template-switch adaptor with 12 random nucleotides, was tagged. TCRdb processed the 5' RACE reads anew with MiXCR; each CDR3 protein has one entry. The table has around 1.5 million distinct CDR3 sequences, 42% seen once. The study drew donors from healthy Caucasian individuals in Russia aged roughly 6 to 95. PBMCs were isolated at a quantity of at least 6.5 million per sample. The germline V gene encodes CDR1 LGHDT and CDR2 YNNKEL (reference sequence). V lost 10 bases, J lost 10 bases, and 14 bases lay in between. The CDR3 is 11 amino acids.

The sample comprised blood. This rearrangement joins TRBV3-1 to TRBJ2-1; possible D gene TRBD2, 6 bases. This TCR was sampled from a woman between 18 and 30 years old in good health. In DNA, the CDR3 is TGTGCCACCAGTAGCGGTTTCGAGCAGTTCTTC. Protein sequence: CATSSGFEQFF.